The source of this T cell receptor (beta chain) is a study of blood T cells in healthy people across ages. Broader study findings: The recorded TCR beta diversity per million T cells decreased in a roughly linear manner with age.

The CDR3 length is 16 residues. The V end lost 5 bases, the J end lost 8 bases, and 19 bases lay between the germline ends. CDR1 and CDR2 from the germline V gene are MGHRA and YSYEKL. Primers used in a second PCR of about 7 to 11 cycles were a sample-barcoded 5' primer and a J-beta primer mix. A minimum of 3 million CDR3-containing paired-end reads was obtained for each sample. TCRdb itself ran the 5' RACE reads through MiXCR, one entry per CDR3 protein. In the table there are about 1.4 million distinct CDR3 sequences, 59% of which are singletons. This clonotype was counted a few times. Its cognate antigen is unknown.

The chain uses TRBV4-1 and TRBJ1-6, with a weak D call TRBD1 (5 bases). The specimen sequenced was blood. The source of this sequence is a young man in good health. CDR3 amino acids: CASSKNPGTIDSPLHF. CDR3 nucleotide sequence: TGCGCCAGCAGCAAAAATCCGGGGACTATCGATTCACCCCTCCACTTT.